This record covers a single T cell receptor (beta chain). Its matching antigen is unknown. The data were taken from a study of cytomegalovirus exposure and HLA in healthy donors. General observations from the study: Later analysis identified several of the most significant clusters that appeared linked to common viral pathogens. Both high specificity and high sensitivity reportedly marked the classifier's diagnosis of cytomegalovirus status.

V shed 0 bases and J 7 bases; nucleotides not matched to a gene: 3. Germline V gene data show CDR1 as SGHKS and CDR2 as YYEKEE (reference sequence). The CDR3 consists of 14 residues. The PCR contained 60 Vbeta and 13 Jbeta primers. Only in-frame clones appear in the TCRdb table, and some are missing; sequencing was by immunoSEQ multiplex PCR. The sample carries 160,000 or so clones, roughly four fifths recorded once. This TCR came from a man aged 50-60 years in good health and CMV-seropositive. The V gene is TRBV5-5, the J gene TRBJ1-5; 8 positions match TRBD1. The sequenced material came from PBMCs. For the CDR3, the DNA is TGTGCCAGCAGCTTGGTTCGGACAGGGCAGCCCCAGCATTTT. Encoded protein: CASSLVRTGQPQHF.